This T cell receptor (beta chain) derives from a study of T cells and copy number aberrations in small-cell lung cancer. The study's findings and limits: Compared with adjacent lung tissue, tumors had lower T-cell richness and clonality and non-significantly lower density.

Donors had limited-stage small-cell lung cancer and underwent surgical resection in Hangzhou, China, between about 2008 and 2020. All donors had upfront surgery, without preoperative chemotherapy or radiotherapy, and never received immunotherapy. Normal lung samples lay at least 2 cm from the tumor margin. This clone appeared a single time. Its target is unknown. The assay was immunoSEQ multiplex PCR, and TCRdb's table has in-frame clones only and misses some. The sample yields about 2,600 clones, under 90% seen once. This CDR3 is 14 amino acids long. Per the germline V gene, CDR1 is KGHSH and CDR2 is LQKENI. Trimming at V came to 3 bases and at J to 2 bases, leaving 3 bases not matched to a gene.

The receptor was derived from a man in his 70s with small cell lung cancer. The chain combines TRBV18 with TRBJ2-7; 8 bases map to TRBD1. Specimen: normal tissue next to the tumor. The CDR3 here is CASSPRQGPYEQYF. The CDR3 nucleotides are TGTGCCAGCTCACCGAGACAGGGGCCCTACGAGCAGTACTTC. Combining the CDR3 with reference TRBV18 and TRBJ2-7 gives the whole variable domain NAGVMQNPRHLVRRRGQEARLRCSPMKGHSHVYWYRQLPEEGLKFMVYLQKENIIDESGMPKERFSAEFPKEGPSILRIQQVVRGDSAAYFCASSPRQGPYEQYFGPGTRLTVT.